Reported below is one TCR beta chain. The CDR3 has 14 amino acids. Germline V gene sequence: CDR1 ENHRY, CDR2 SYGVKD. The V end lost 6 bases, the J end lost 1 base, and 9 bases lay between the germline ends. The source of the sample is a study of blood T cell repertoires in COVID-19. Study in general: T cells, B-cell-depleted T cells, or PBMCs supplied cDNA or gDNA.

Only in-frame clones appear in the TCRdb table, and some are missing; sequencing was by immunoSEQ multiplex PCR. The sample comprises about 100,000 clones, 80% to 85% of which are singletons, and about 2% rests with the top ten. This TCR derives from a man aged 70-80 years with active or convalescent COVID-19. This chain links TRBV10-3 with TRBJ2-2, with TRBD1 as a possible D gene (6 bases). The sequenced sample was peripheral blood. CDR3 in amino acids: CAIRGDKNTGELFF. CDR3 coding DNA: TGTGCCATCAGGGGGGACAAGAACACCGGGGAGCTGTTTTTT.